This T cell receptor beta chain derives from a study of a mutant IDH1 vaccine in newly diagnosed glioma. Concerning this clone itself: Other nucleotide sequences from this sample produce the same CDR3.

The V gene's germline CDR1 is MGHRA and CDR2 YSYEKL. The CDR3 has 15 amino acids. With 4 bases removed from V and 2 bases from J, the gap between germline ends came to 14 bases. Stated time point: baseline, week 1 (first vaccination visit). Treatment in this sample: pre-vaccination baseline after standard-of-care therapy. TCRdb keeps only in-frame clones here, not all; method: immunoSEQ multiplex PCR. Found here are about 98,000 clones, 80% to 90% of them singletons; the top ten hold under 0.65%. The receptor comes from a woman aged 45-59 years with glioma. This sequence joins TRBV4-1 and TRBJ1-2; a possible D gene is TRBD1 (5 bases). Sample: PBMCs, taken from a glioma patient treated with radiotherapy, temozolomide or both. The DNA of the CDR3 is TGCGCCAGCAGCCGCGTTGGGGCTAAAAACTATGGCTACACCTTC. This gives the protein CASSRVGAKNYGYTF.